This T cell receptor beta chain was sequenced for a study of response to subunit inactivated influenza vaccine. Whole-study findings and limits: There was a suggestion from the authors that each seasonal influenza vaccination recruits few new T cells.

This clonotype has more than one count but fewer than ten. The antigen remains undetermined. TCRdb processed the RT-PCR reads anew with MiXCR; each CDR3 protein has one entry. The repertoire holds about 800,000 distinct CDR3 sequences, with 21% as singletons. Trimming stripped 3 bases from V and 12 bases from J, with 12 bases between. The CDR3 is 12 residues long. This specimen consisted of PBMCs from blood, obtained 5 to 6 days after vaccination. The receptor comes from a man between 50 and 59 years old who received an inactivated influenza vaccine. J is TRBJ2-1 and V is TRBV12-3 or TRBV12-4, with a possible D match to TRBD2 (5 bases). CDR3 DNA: TGTGCCAGCAGTTTTTTGGACTTCGGGCAGTTCTTC. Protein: CASSFLDFGQFF.